Shown below are 12 T cell receptor beta chains from a single sample sequenced in a study of post-analysis software for immune sequencing data (dated by TCRdb to about 2015). What the authors observed across the whole study: Significantly higher frequencies in patients than in controls were found for roughly 5 TRBV segments, including TRBV5-6, TRBV5-1 and TRBV20-1.

Library generation was performed with PCR. Instrument used: Illumina HiSeq 2500. To reduce PCR and sequencing biases, unique molecular identifiers were built into the TCR beta cDNA libraries. In TCRdb, the public reads were trimmed at Q25 with fastp and aligned with MiXCR, with productive beta chains retained. Each entry is one CDR3 protein sequence, shown with its most common DNA and genes. The table for this sample lists some 800,000 distinct CDR3 sequences; about half of them were counted only once. Roughly 5% of the sample comes from the top ten. No antigens are known for them. Sequencing was carried out using blood. These receptors were obtained from a girl between 10 and 17 years old with multiple sclerosis.

This sequence joins TRBV6-5 and TRBJ2-3; 9 nucleotides line up with TRBD2. J gave up 4 bases and V 6 bases, and 8 bases lay outside the gene matches. This CDR3 region has 15 residues. The V gene's germline CDR1 is MNHEY and CDR2 SVGAGI. The CDR3 bases are TGTGCCAGCAGCAGAGGCGGGAGGGCCGCAGATACGCAGTATTTT. Translated, it gives CASSRGGRAADTQYF.

The CDR3 coding sequence is TGTGCCAGCAGTCAACGGGCCAGGAACAATGAGCAGTTCTTC. The encoded protein is CASSQRARNNEQFF. V is TRBV27 and J is TRBJ2-1; D call uncertain. CDR3 length: 14 residues. Germline CDR1 is MNHEY and CDR2 is SMNVEV (reference sequence). V was shortened by 5 bases and J by 5 bases, with 13 bases between the two germline ends.

The genes are TRBV5-1 and TRBJ2-1; D is undetermined. V dropped 0 bases and J dropped 8 bases, with 6 bases sitting between them. The CDR3 loop spans 12 amino acids. The germline gives CDR1 SGHRS, CDR2 YFSETQ. CDR3 bases: TGCGCCAGCAGCTTGGGCCTCGATGAGCAGTTCTTC. Its protein product is CASSLGLDEQFF. The whole variable domain, remainder taken from reference TRBV5-1 and TRBJ2-1, is KAGVTQTPRYLIKTRGQQVTLSCSPISGHRSVSWYQQTPGQGLQFLFEYFSETQRNKGNFPGRFSGRQFSNSRSEMNVSTLELGDSALYLCASSLGLDEQFFGPGTRLTVL.

The chain links TRBV11-2 to TRBJ1-1, with D possibly matching TRBD1 (6 bases). V was cut by 5 bases and J by 3 bases, with 19 bases left in between. Germline assignment: CDR1 SGHAT and CDR2 FQNNGV. The CDR3 totals 16 residues. CDR3 DNA sequence: TGTGCCAGCAGCCTGGATGGACAGTGGGACTACACTGAAGCTTTCTTT. This codes for CASSLDGQWDYTEAFF. Drawing the rest from reference TRBV11-2 and TRBJ1-1, the complete variable domain is EAGVAQSPRYKIIEKRQSVAFWCNPISGHATLYWYQQILGQGPKLLIQFQNNGVVDDSQLPKDRFSAERLKGVDSTLKIQPAKLEDSAVYLCASSLDGQWDYTEAFFGQGTRLTVV.

The gene calls are TRBV29-1 and TRBJ1-2; D perhaps matches TRBD1 (5 bases). From germline, CDR1 is SQVTM and CDR2 ANQGSEA. The V end lost 4 bases, the J end lost 5 bases, and 17 bases lay between the germline ends. This CDR3 is built from 14 residues. The CDR3 reads CSVAGQGPHYGYTF. CDR3 coding DNA: TGCAGCGTTGCAGGGCAGGGCCCTCATTATGGCTACACCTTC.

There are a few counts of this clonotype. The V and J genes are TRBV29-1 and TRBJ2-5; 7 bases are a match to TRBD1. The ends lost 6 bases at V and 2 bases at J; junction bases unmatched: 12. Germline loops: CDR1 SQVTM, CDR2 ANQGSEA. The CDR3 consists of 15 residues. The chain's CDR3 is CSVVHRGEIQETQYF. The CDR3 bases are TGCAGCGTGGTTCACAGGGGAGAAATACAAGAGACCCAGTACTTC.

The chain couples TRBV20-1 to TRBJ1-4, with a possible D match to TRBD1 (6 bases). Trimming removed 3 bases at V and 7 bases at J, with 18 bases between. CDR1 and CDR2 from the germline V gene are DFQATT and SNEGSKA (reference sequence). The CDR3 runs to 15 residues. The CDR3 bases are TGCAGTGCTAGGGCCCCGGGGGGGCTGGGTGAAAAACTGTTTTTT. It encodes CSARAPGGLGEKLFF.

The chain has TRBV28 and TRBJ2-1; possible D gene TRBD1, 5 bases. This CDR3 has 13 amino acids. Germline-derived CDR1 and CDR2 are MDHEN and SYDVKM. Trimming took 3 bases from V and 8 from J, leaving 11 bases between them. The CDR3 sequence: CASSFRVGDEQFF. DNA for the CDR3: TGTGCCAGCAGTTTCAGAGTAGGGGATGAGCAGTTCTTC.

The CDR3 spells CSLRWGGVAEQFF. DNA for the CDR3: TGCAGCTTACGTTGGGGTGGGGTCGCTGAGCAGTTCTTC. The V call is TRBV29-1, the J call TRBJ2-1; D gene uncertain. This CDR3 comprises 13 residues. V was cut by 8 bases and J by 9 bases, with 20 bases left in between. CDR1 SQVTM and CDR2 ANQGSEA come from the germline V gene.

This clonotype has a handful of counts. The chain links TRBV6-1 to TRBJ1-2; the match to TRBD1 covers 12 bases. Germline values: CDR1 MNHNS, CDR2 SASEGT. The CDR3 is made up of 17 amino acids. V shed 5 bases and J 3 bases; nucleotides not matched to a gene: 10. This CDR3 reads CASSPRDRGRGDYGYTF. For the CDR3, the DNA is TGTGCCAGCAGTCCTCGGGACAGGGGGCGCGGAGACTATGGCTACACCTTC.

The chain has TRBV9 and TRBJ1-2; perhaps TRBD1 as D (5 bases). CDR1 and CDR2 from the germline V gene are SGDLS and YYNGEE. This CDR3 is built from 14 residues. With 0 bases removed from V and 8 bases from J, the gap between germline ends came to 14 bases. The CDR3 here is CASSVGSGSDGYTF. CDR3 nucleotides: TGTGCCAGCAGCGTAGGATCAGGGTCGGACGGCTACACCTTC.

The table lists this clonotype with a few counts. The chain carries TRBV19 and TRBJ2-1, with 9 bases lining up with TRBD2. The trim removed 6 bases at V and 4 bases at J, leaving 7 bases unmatched. This CDR3 has 15 residues. The germline CDR1 and CDR2 sequences are LNHDA and SQIVND (reference sequence). This CDR3 is CASRDGTSPYNEQFF. DNA of the CDR3: TGTGCCAGTAGGGACGGGACTAGCCCATACAATGAGCAGTTCTTC.